This is a list of T cell receptor beta chains from one sample in a study of CD8 T cells in Susac syndrome. TCRdb itself ran the immunoSEQ multiplex PCR reads through MiXCR, one entry per CDR3 protein. The sample lists some 300,000 distinct CDR3 sequences; about 88% were seen once. Specimen: CD8+ T cells from PBMCs. These receptors originate from a human donor with multiple sclerosis. Each CDR3 is given with its conserved first and last residue. A D gene is named only where the DNA matches it firmly. Clone size, where shown, is once, few, many, or a class for clones that have expanded.

cdr3_length,d_call,v_call,clone_size,j_call,cdr3_aa,cdr3_nt
15,TRBD2,TRBV12-5,.,TRBJ2-3,CASGLAGGTTDTQYF,TGTGCTAGTGGACTAGCGGGAGGCACCACAGATACGCAGTATTTT
17,.,TRBV12-3/TRBV12-4,.,TRBJ1-1,CASSSGPRHVRFREAFF,TGTGCCAGCAGTTCAGGCCCCCGACACGTCCGGTTTCGGGAAGCTTTCTTT
12,.,TRBV19,.,TRBJ1-5,CASSPPGQPQHF,TGTGCCAGTAGTCCTCCCGGACAGCCCCAGCATTTT
12,.,TRBV7-9,.,TRBJ1-6,CASSLGGHPMDF,TGTGCCAGCAGCTTAGGGGGACATCCCATGGACTTT
19,.,TRBV6-5,.,TRBJ2-1,CASSYRIATSRSSYNEQFF,TGTGCCAGCAGTTACCGAATAGCTACTAGCCGTAGTTCCTACAATGAGCAGTTCTTC
17,TRBD2,TRBV7-9,.,TRBJ2-2,CASRPPHLAGGPGELFF,TGTGCCAGCAGACCCCCCCACCTAGCGGGAGGACCCGGGGAGCTGTTTTTT
15,.,TRBV7-9,.,TRBJ2-7,CASSSARASSYEQYF,TGTGCCAGCAGCTCAGCCCGGGCGAGCTCCTACGAGCAGTACTTC
11,.,TRBV12-3/TRBV12-4,.,TRBJ2-1,CASSLSTEQFF,TGTGCCAGCAGTTTATCGACCGAGCAGTTCTTC
15,.,TRBV4-1,few,TRBJ2-4,CASSQDRDAKNIQYF,TGCGCCAGCAGCCAAGATCGGGACGCTAAAAACATTCAGTACTTC
14,.,TRBV18,.,TRBJ2-2,CASSSGEVPGELFF,TGTGCCAGCTCTTCGGGAGAAGTGCCCGGGGAGCTGTTTTTT
19,.,TRBV18,.,TRBJ2-6,CASSPVLRAGAPGANVLTF,TGTGCCAGCTCACCTGTCCTCAGGGCAGGGGCACCTGGGGCCAACGTCCTGACTTTC
16,.,TRBV19,.,TRBJ2-5,CASSISNNPHGETQYF,TGTGCCAGTAGTATATCGAACAATCCCCACGGGGAGACCCAGTACTTC
16,TRBD2,TRBV30,.,TRBJ2-3,CAWSVRASGNGYTQYF,TGTGCCTGGAGTGTACGGGCTAGCGGGAATGGGTATACGCAGTATTTT
15,.,TRBV6-5,.,TRBJ2-2,CASSYSDVHPGELFF,TGTGCCAGCAGTTACTCGGACGTTCACCCCGGGGAGCTGTTTTTT
17,TRBD2,TRBV6-1,.,TRBJ2-5,CASRLGTSGEYQETQYF,TGTGCCAGCAGGCTTGGGACTAGCGGAGAGTACCAAGAGACCCAGTACTTC
12,.,TRBV6-6,.,TRBJ1-5,CATGTENQPQHF,TGTGCCACAGGGACCGAGAATCAGCCCCAGCATTTT